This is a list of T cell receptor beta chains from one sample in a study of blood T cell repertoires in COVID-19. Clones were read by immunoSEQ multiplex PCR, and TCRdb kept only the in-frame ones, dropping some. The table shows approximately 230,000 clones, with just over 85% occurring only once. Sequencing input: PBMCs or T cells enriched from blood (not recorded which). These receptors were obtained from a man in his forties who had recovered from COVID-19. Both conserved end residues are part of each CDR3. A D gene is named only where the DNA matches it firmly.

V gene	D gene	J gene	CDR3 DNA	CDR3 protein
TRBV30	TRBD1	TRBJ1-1	TGTGCCTACAAACCGACAGGGACCGAAGCTTTCTTT	CAYKPTGTEAFF
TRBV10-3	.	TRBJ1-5	TGTGCCATCAGTGAGAGTGGAGATTATAGCAATCAGCCCCAGCATTTT	CAISESGDYSNQPQHF
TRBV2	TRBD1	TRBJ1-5	TGTGCCAGCAGACGGGACAGCCCCCATCAGCCCCAGCATTTT	CASRRDSPHQPQHF
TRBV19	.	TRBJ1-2	TGTGCCAGTAGTGTTACAGGGCAGAACTATGGCTACACCTTC	CASSVTGQNYGYTF
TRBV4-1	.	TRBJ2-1	TGCGCCAGCAGCCAAGGGGCACTCCAAACCGGGGATGAGCAGTTCTTC	CASSQGALQTGDEQFF
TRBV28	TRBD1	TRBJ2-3	TGTGCCAGCAGTTTCAACAGGGGGCCTGGCACAGATACGCAGTATTTT	CASSFNRGPGTDTQYF
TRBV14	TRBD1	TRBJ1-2	TGTGCCAGCAGCCAGGACAGAACAGGGGGCTCCCATGGCTACACCTTC	CASSQDRTGGSHGYTF
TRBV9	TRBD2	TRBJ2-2	TGTGCCAGCAGCGGACCGGGACTAGTCGTTTACGGCGGGGAGCTGTTTTTT	CASSGPGLVVYGGELFF
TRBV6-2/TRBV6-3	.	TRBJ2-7	TGTGCCAGCAGTTATAATCGGTTATTGTTCGAGCAGTACTTC	CASSYNRLLFEQYF
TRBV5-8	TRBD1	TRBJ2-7	TGTGCCAGCAGCCCCCCGGGACAGACCTTCTCCTACGAGCAGTACTTC	CASSPPGQTFSYEQYF
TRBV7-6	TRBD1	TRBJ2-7	TGTGCCAGCAGCTTAGGACAGGGAAACGAGCAGTACTTC	CASSLGQGNEQYF